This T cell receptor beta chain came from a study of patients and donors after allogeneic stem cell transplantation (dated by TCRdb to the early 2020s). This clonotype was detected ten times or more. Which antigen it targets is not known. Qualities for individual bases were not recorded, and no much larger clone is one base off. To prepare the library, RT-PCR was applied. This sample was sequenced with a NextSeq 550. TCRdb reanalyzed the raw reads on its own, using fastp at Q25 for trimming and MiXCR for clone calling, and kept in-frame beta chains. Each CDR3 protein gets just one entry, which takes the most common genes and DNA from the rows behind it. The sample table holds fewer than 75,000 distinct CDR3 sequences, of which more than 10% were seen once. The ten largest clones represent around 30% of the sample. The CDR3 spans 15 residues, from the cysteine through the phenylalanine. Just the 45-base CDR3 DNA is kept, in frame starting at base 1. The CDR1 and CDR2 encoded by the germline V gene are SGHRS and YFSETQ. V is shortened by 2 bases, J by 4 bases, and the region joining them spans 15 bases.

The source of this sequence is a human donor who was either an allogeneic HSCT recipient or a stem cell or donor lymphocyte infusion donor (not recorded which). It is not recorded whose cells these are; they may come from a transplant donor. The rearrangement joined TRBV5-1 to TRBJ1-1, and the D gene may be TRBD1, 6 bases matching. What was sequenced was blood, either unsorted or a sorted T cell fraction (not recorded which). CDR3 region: CASSLGTGQGTEAFF. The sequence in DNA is TGCGCCAGCAGCTTAGGAACAGGGCAGGGCACTGAAGCTTTCTTT.